These 22 T cell receptor beta chains were sequenced from one sample in a study of T cells after somatic rescue of genetic block. TCRdb keeps only in-frame clones here, not all; method: immunoSEQ multiplex PCR. The sample carries roughly 110,000 clones, over 80% recorded once. The sequencing sample was made of peripheral blood mononuclear cells (PBMCs). The source of these receptors is a woman aged 18-35 years.

The chain is built from TRBV4-3 and TRBJ2-3, with D maybe TRBD2 (6 bases). This CDR3 spans 15 amino acids. The germline gives CDR1 LGHNA, CDR2 YSLEER. Trimming removed 5 bases at V and 2 bases at J, with 14 bases between. The CDR3 loop reads CASSTQAGTTDTQYF. DNA of the CDR3: TGCGCCAGCAGCACCCAGGCGGGGACCACAGATACGCAGTATTTT.

The V gene is TRBV19, the J gene TRBJ1-1; D possibly corresponds to TRBD1 (6 bases). The CDR3 is 12 amino acids. Per germline, CDR1 LNHDA and CDR2 SQIVND (reference sequence). V lost 5 bases, J lost 5 bases, and 9 bases lay in between. The CDR3 sequence: CASSVRGTEAFF. The CDR3 nucleotides are TGTGCCAGTAGTGTGAGGGGGACTGAAGCTTTCTTT. The variable domain in full, with the rest retrieved from reference TRBV19 and TRBJ1-1, is DGGITQSPKYLFRKEGQNVTLSCEQNLNHDAMYWYRQDPGQGLRLIYYSQIVNDFQKGDIAEGYSVSREKKESFPLTVTSAQKNPTAFYLCASSVRGTEAFFGQGTRLTVV.

This clone was seen more than once but under ten times. The chain recombines TRBV27 with TRBJ1-1; D uncertain. The CDR3 has 13 amino acids. The V end lost 3 bases, the J end lost 3 bases, and 8 bases lay between the germline ends. The germline CDR1 and CDR2 sequences are MNHEY and SMNVEV (reference sequence). CDR3 sequence (DNA): TGTGCCAGCAGTTTCAGGTCGGACACTGAAGCTTTCTTT. Residues: CASSFRSDTEAFF.

This rearrangement joins TRBV6-5 to TRBJ2-3; D gene uncertain. Trimming pared 0 bases from V and 1 base from J, leaving 8 bases between. The CDR3 runs 15 residues. Germline values: CDR1 MNHEY, CDR2 SVGAGI. CDR3 region: CASSYSAGGTDTQYF. In nucleotides, the CDR3 is TGTGCCAGCAGTTACTCGGCAGGCGGCACAGATACGCAGTATTTT.

V gene TRBV5-4 combines with J gene TRBJ2-1; 8 nucleotides agree with TRBD2. The CDR3 consists of 14 residues. V shed 7 bases and J 7 bases; nucleotides not matched to a gene: 10. Germline CDR1 is SGHNT and CDR2 is YYREEE (reference sequence). In DNA, the CDR3 is TGTGCCAGCGAGGACGGGGGGGCTTGGAATGAGCAGTTCTTC. This encodes CASEDGGAWNEQFF.

This chain links TRBV6-5 with TRBJ1-1, with TRBD1 matching over 8 bases. Trimming at V came to 6 bases and at J to 3 bases, leaving 9 bases not matched to a gene. Germline-derived CDR1 and CDR2 are MNHEY and SVGAGI. The CDR3 covers 15 residues. CDR3 loop: CASRTGQGLDTEAFF. Here the CDR3 DNA reads TGTGCCAGCAGAACAGGACAGGGTTTGGACACTGAAGCTTTCTTT.

This chain links TRBV6-1 with TRBJ2-3; D is possibly TRBD2 (6 bases). The ends were cut back, 7 bases at V and 1 base at J, with 12 bases in the middle. There are 14 residues in the CDR3. Germline V gene sequence: CDR1 MNHNS, CDR2 SASEGT. The CDR3 reads CASNKLAGTDTQYF. CDR3 DNA: TGTGCCAGCAACAAACTAGCAGGCACAGATACGCAGTATTTT.

The V call is TRBV5-4, the J call TRBJ2-5, with 7 positions matching TRBD2. The germline gives CDR1 SGHNT, CDR2 YYREEE (reference sequence). CDR3 length: 16 residues. J gave up 4 bases and V 0 bases, and 9 bases lay outside the gene matches. This CDR3 reads CASSLAGGIGLETQYF. In nucleotides, the CDR3 is TGTGCCAGCAGCTTGGCGGGGGGAATAGGTTTAGAGACCCAGTACTTC.

The chain is built from TRBV30 and TRBJ1-4, with 7 bases that match TRBD1. The CDR3 is made up of 15 amino acids. Germline V gives CDR1 GTSNPN, CDR2 SVGIG (reference sequence). V dropped 3 bases and J dropped 8; count of bases not matched to a gene: 12. The CDR3 sequence is CAWSGILTGREKLFF. In DNA form, the CDR3 reads TGTGCCTGGAGCGGTATTCTGACAGGGCGGGAAAAACTGTTTTTT.

The rearrangement links TRBV7-9 to TRBJ2-5; TRBD1 agrees at 8 bases. From germline, CDR1 is SEHNR and CDR2 FQNEAQ (reference sequence). V lost 5 bases to trimming and J lost 5 bases; unmatched junction nucleotides: 10. This CDR3 is 15 amino acids long. The DNA of the CDR3 is TGTGCCAGCAGCACTGACAGGGGTGGTTGGGAGACCCAGTACTTC. This sequence encodes CASSTDRGGWETQYF.

The chain is built from TRBV30 and TRBJ1-2, with TRBD1 matching over 7 bases. Germline lookup yields CDR1 GTSNPN and CDR2 SVGIG (reference sequence). The CDR3 is 11 amino acids. CDR3 loop: CAYDRAKGYTF. CDR3 DNA sequence: TGTGCTTATGACAGGGCTAAAGGCTACACCTTC.

The rearrangement joins TRBV15 to TRBJ1-1, with D maybe TRBD1 (5 bases). With 1 base removed from V and 1 base from J, the gap between germline ends came to 13 bases. CDR1 is LNHNV, CDR2 YYDKDF, per germline (reference sequence). CDR3 length: 16 residues. For the CDR3, the DNA is TGTGCCACCAGCAGAGGTGAGGGGCGGGCGAACACTGAAGCTTTCTTT. Its protein product is CATSRGEGRANTEAFF.

V is TRBV29-1 and J is TRBJ1-2; D remains ambiguous. The CDR3 consists of 14 residues. CDR1 and CDR2 from the germline V gene are SQVTM and ANQGSEA. The V end was cut by 5 bases, the J end by 4 bases, with 17 bases between. DNA for the CDR3: TGCAGCGTTCCATCCGGGTATGGGAGCTATGGCTACACCTTC. Its translation is CSVPSGYGSYGYTF.

The chain combines TRBV28 with TRBJ2-2; 9 bases line up with TRBD1. Germline loops: CDR1 MDHEN, CDR2 SYDVKM. J lost 4 bases, V lost 8 bases, and 8 bases had no gene match. The CDR3 contains 15 residues. The CDR3 DNA follows: TGTGCCAGCGGCGTACCGGGACAGGGCACCGGGGAGCTGTTTTTT. Encoded protein: CASGVPGQGTGELFF. The full variable domain, its missing parts supplied by reference TRBV28 and TRBJ2-2, is DVKVTQSSRYLVKRTGEKVFLECVQDMDHENMFWYRQDPGLGLRLIYFSYDVKMKEKGDIPEGYSVSREKKERFSLILESASTNQTSMYLCASGVPGQGTGELFFGEGSRLTVL.

The CDR3 region has the DNA TGCAGCGCCCTCGGACAGGGAGGGGAAAAACTGTTTTTT. Amino acid sequence: CSALGQGGEKLFF. The rearrangement joins TRBV29-1 to TRBJ1-4; TRBD1 aligns across 8 bases. Looked up from germline, CDR1 is SQVTM and CDR2 is ANQGSEA. With V trimmed by 7 bases and J by 8 bases, 9 bases remained unmatched. The CDR3 covers 13 residues.

The genes are TRBV6-1 and TRBJ1-1; D possibly corresponds to TRBD1 (5 bases). This CDR3 has 15 amino acids. Trimming shortened V by 6 bases and J by 0 bases, and 14 bases separated the two germline ends. Germline assignment: CDR1 MNHNS and CDR2 SASEGT. Here the CDR3 DNA reads TGTGCCAGCAGCCTCGCCGGCAGGGTGAACACTGAAGCTTTCTTT. Translated: CASSLAGRVNTEAFF.

The chain recombines TRBV7-3 with TRBJ1-1; D ambiguous. Looked up from germline, CDR1 is SGHTA and CDR2 is FQGTGA. Trimming took 1 base from V and 0 from J, leaving 9 bases between them. The CDR3 extends over 15 amino acids. CDR3 amino acids: CASSLNPGMNTEAFF. Here the CDR3 DNA reads TGTGCCAGCAGCTTAAACCCGGGGATGAACACTGAAGCTTTCTTT.

The chain employs TRBV6-5 and TRBJ1-1; D is ambiguous. CDR3 length equals 15 residues. Germline-derived CDR1 and CDR2 are MNHEY and SVGAGI. Trimming shortened V by 0 bases and J by 0 bases, and 8 bases separated the two germline ends. The CDR3 coding sequence is TGTGCCAGCAGTTACTCGACATCCGTGAACACTGAAGCTTTCTTT. Residues: CASSYSTSVNTEAFF.

The rearrangement joins TRBV7-9 to TRBJ1-3; unclear D gene. This CDR3 contains 13 residues. Deletions cut 1 base from V and 12 bases from J, with 13 bases between. Germline V gene sequence: CDR1 SEHNR, CDR2 FQNEAQ (reference sequence). The CDR3 protein is CASSLGHPSNIYF. Here the CDR3 DNA reads TGTGCCAGCAGCTTAGGACATCCCAGTAACATATATTTT.

J is TRBJ1-2 and V is TRBV5-6; 7 bases agree with TRBD1. The CDR3 loop spans 14 amino acids. The J segment lost 2 bases and the V segment lost 6 bases, leaving 7 bases of the junction unmatched. CDR1 is SGHDT, CDR2 YYEEEE, per germline. The CDR3 coding sequence is TGTGCCAGCATGCTTGGGACAGCGAACTATGGCTACACCTTC. Translating gives CASMLGTANYGYTF. Full variable domain (rest looked up from reference TRBV5-6 and TRBJ1-2): DAGVTQSPTHLIKTRGQQVTLRCSPKSGHDTVSWYQQALGQGPQFIFQYYEEEERQRGNFPDRFSGHQFPNYSSELNVNALLLGDSALYLCASMLGTANYGYTFGSGTRLTVV.

The V gene is TRBV20-1, the J gene TRBJ2-5; D not resolved. Trimming removed 5 bases from V and 5 bases from J, with 6 bases in between. There are 10 residues in the CDR3. The germline V gene has CDR1 DFQATT and CDR2 SNEGSKA (reference sequence). The CDR3 is CSAFQETQYF. The CDR3 coding sequence is TGCAGTGCTTTCCAGGAGACCCAGTACTTC.

This clone showed up just a few times. This chain joins TRBV2 and TRBJ1-1; 9 bases fit TRBD1. J gave up 7 bases and V 5 bases, and 5 bases lay outside the gene matches. The CDR3 totals 13 residues. Germline assignment: CDR1 SNHLY and CDR2 FYNNEI. CDR3 in DNA: TGTGCCAGCAGTTATAGACAGGGGGATGAAGCTTTCTTT. Translated, it gives CASSYRQGDEAFF.